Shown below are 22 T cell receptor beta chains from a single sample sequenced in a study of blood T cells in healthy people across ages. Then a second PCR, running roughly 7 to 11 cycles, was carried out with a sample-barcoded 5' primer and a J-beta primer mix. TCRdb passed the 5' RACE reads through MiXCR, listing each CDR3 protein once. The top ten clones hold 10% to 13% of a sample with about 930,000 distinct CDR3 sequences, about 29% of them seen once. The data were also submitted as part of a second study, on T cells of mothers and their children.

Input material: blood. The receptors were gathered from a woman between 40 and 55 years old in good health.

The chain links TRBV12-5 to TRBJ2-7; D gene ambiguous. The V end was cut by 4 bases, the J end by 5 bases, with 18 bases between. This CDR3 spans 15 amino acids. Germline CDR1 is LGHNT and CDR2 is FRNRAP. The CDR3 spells CASGSNLRVENEQYF. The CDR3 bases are TGTGCTAGTGGTTCAAACCTCCGGGTCGAGAACGAGCAGTACTTC. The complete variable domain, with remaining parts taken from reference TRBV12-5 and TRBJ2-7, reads DARVTQTPRHKVTEMGQEVTMRCQPILGHNTVFWYRQTMMQGLELLAYFRNRAPLDDSGMPKDRFSAEMPDATLATLKIQPSEPRDSAVYFCASGSNLRVENEQYFGPGTRLTVT.

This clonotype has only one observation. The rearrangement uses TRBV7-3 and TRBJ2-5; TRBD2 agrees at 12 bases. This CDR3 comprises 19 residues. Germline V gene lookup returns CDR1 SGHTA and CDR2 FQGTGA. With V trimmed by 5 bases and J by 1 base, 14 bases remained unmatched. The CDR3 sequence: CASSRGGASGGVIQETQYF. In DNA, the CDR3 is TGTGCCAGCAGCCGAGGCGGGGCTAGCGGGGGGGTGATCCAAGAGACCCAGTACTTC.

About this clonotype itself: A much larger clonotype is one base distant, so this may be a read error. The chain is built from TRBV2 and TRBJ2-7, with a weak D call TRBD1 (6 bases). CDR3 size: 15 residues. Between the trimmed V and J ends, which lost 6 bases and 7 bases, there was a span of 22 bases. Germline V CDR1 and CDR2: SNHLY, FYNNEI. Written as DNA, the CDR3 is TGTGCCAGCAGCCCTAATGGGCCCCTAAGGGGGGAGCAGTACTTC. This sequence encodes CASSPNGPLRGEQYF.

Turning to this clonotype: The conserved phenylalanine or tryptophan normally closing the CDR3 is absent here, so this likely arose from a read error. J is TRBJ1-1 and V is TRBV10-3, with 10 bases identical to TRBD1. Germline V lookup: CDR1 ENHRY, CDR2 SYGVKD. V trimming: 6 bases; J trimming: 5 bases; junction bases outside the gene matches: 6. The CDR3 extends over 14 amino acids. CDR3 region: CAIRPGQGLTEAFL. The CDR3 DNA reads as TGTGCCATCAGGCCGGGACAGGGGCTTACTGAAGCTTTCTTG.

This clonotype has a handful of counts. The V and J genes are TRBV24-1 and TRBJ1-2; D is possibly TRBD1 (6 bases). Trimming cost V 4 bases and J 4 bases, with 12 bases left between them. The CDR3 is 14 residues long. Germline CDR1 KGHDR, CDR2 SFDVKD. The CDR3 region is CATSDPGTSYGYTF. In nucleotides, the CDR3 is TGTGCCACCAGTGACCCCGGGACAAGCTATGGCTACACCTTC.

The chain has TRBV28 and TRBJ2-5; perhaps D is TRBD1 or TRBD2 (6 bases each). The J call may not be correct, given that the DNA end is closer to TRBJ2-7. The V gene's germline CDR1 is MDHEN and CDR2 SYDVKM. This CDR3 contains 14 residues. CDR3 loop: CASSGWGAGDEQYF. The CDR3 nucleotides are TGTGCCAGCAGCGGTTGGGGGGCTGGCGACGAGCAGTACTTC.

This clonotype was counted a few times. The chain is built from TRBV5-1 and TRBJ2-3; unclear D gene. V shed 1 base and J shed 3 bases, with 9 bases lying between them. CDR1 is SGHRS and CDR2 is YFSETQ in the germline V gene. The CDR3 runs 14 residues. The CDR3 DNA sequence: TGCGCCAGCAGCTTGATTAGCTTAACAGATACGCAGTATTTT. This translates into CASSLISLTDTQYF.

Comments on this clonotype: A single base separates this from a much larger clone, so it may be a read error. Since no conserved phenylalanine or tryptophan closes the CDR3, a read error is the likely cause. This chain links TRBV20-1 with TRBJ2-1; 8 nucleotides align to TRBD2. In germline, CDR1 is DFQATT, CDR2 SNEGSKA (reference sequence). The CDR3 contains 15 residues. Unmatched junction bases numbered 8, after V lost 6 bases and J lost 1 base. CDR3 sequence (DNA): TGCAGTGCCACCAGGGCGGGGGGATCCTACAATGAGCAGTTCATC. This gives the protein CSATRAGGSYNEQFI.

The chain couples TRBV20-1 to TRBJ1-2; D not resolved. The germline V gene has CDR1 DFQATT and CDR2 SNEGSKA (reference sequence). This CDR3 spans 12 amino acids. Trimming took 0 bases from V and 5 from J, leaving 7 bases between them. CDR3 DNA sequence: TGCAGTGCTAGAGACGGTACATATGGCTACACCTTC. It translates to CSARDGTYGYTF.

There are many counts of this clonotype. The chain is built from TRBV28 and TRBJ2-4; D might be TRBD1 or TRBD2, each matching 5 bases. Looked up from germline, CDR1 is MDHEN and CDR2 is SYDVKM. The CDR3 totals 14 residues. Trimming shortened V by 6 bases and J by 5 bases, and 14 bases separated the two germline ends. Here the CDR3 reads CASRRTGPENIQYF. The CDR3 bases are TGTGCCAGCAGACGGACGGGACCAGAAAACATTCAGTACTTC. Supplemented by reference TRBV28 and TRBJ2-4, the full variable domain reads DVKVTQSSRYLVKRTGEKVFLECVQDMDHENMFWYRQDPGLGLRLIYFSYDVKMKEKGDIPEGYSVSREKKERFSLILESASTNQTSMYLCASRRTGPENIQYFGAGTRLSVL.

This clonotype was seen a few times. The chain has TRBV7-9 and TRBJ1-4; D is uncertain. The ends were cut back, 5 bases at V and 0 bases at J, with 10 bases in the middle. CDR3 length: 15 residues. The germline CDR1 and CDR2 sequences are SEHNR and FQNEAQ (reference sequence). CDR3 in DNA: TGTGCCAGCAGCGGAGACATCTCAACTAATGAAAAACTGTTTTTT. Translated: CASSGDISTNEKLFF. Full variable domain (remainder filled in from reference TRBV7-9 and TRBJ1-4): DTGVSQNPRHKITKRGQNVTFRCDPISEHNRLYWYRQTLGQGPEFLTYFQNEAQLEKSRLLSDRFSAERPKGSFSTLEIQRTEQGDSAMYLCASSGDISTNEKLFFGSGTQLSVL.

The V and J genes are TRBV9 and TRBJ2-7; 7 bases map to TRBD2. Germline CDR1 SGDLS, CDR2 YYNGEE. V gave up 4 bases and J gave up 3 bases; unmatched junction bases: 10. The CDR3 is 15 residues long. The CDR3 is CASSPGGTLYYEQYF. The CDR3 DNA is TGTGCCAGCAGCCCGGGGGGAACCCTTTACTACGAGCAGTACTTC.

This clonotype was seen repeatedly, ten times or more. CDR3 region: CASMSPTRYYGYTF. The CDR3 DNA follows: TGTGCCAGCATGTCGCCGACACGGTACTATGGCTACACCTTC. The rearrangement uses TRBV12-3 or TRBV12-4 and TRBJ1-2; no firm D call. This CDR3 has 14 residues. The ends were cut back, 7 bases at V and 3 bases at J, with 15 bases in the middle.

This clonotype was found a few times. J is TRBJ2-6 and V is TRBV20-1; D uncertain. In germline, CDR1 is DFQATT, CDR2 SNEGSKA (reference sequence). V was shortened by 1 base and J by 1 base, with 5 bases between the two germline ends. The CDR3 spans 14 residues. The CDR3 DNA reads TGCAGTGCTAGAGGTTTATCTGGGGCCAACGTCCTGACTTTC. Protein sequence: CSARGLSGANVLTF.

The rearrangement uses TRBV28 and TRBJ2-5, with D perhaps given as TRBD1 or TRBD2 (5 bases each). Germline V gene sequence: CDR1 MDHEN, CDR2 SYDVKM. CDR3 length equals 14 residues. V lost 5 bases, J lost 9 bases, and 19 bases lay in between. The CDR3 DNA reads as TGTGCCAGCAGTCTACCCCGGGGACCCAGGGCCCAGTACTTC. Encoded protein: CASSLPRGPRAQYF.

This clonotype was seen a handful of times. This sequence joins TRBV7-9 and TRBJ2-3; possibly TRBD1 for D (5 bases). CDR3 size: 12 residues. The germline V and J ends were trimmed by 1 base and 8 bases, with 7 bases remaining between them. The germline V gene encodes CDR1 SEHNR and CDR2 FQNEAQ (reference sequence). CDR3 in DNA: TGTGCCAGCAGCTTAGACAGGTTTACGCAGTATTTT. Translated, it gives CASSLDRFTQYF.

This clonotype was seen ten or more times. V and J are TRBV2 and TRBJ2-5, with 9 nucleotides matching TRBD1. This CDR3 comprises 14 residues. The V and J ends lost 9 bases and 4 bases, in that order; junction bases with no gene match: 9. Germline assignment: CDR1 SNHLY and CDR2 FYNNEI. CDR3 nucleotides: TGTGCCAGTTCGCCGGGACAGGGAACAGAGACCCAGTACTTC. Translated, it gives CASSPGQGTETQYF.

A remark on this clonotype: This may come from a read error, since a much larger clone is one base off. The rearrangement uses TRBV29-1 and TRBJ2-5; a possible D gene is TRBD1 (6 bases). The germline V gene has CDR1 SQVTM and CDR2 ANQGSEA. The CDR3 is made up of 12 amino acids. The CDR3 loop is CSVFDRPETLYF. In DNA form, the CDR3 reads TGCAGCGTTTTCGACAGGCCAGAGACCCTGTACTTC. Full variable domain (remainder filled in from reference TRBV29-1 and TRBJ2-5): SAVISQKPSRDICQRGTSLTIQCQVDSQVTMMFWYRQQPGQSLTLIATANQGSEATYESGFVIDKFPISRPNLTFSTLTVSNMSPEDSSIYLCSVFDRPETLYFGPGTRLLVL.

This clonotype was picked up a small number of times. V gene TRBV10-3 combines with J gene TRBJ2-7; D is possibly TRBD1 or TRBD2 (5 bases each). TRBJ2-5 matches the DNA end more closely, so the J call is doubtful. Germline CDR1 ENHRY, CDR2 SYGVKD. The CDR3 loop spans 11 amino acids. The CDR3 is CAISGGTTQYF. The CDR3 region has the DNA TGTGCCATCAGTGGGGGGACGACCCAGTACTTC.

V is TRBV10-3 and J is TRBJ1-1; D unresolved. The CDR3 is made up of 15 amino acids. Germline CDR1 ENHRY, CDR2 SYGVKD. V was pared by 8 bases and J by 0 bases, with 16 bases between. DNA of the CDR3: TGTGCCATCCAAGTCTCGGTTATAATGAACACTGAAGCTTTCTTT. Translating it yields CAIQVSVIMNTEAFF.

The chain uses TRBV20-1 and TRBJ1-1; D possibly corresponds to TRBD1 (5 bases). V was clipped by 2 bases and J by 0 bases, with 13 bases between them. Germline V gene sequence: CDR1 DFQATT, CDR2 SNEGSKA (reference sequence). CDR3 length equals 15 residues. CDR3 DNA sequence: TGCAGTGCTAGACCCACGGGACGAGTGAACACTGAAGCTTTCTTT. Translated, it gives CSARPTGRVNTEAFF.

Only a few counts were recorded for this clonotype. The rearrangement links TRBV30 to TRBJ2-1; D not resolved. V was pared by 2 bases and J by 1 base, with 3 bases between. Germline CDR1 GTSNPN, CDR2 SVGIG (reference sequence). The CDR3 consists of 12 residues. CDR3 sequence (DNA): TGTGCCTGGAGTTTATCCTACAATGAGCAGTTCTTC. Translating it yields CAWSLSYNEQFF.